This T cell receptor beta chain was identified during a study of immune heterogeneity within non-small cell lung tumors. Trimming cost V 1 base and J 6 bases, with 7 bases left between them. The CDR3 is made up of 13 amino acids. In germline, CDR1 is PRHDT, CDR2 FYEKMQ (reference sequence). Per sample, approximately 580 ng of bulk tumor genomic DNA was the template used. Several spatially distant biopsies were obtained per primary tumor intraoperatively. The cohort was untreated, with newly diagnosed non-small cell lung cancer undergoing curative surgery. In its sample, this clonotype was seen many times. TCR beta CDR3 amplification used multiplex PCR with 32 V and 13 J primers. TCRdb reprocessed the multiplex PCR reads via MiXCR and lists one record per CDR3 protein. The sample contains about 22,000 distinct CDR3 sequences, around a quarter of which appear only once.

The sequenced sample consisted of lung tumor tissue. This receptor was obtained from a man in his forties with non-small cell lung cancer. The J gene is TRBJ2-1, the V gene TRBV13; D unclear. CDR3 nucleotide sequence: TGTGCCAGCAGCTTAGCGGCGAGCAATGAGCAGTTCTTC. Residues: CASSLAASNEQFF.